Each of the 22 T cell receptor beta chains below was sequenced from the same sample in a study of T cell responses to AZD1222 COVID-19 vaccine. Profiling relied on immunoSEQ multiplex PCR, and the TCRdb table lists in-frame clones only, not all of them. In the table there are roughly 150,000 clones, around 85% of which are singletons. The specimen comprised peripheral blood, sampled on day 0 of AZD1222 vaccination. The receptors derive from an adult in good health.

The rearrangement joins TRBV11-1 to TRBJ1-2; D possibly corresponds to TRBD1 (5 bases). In germline, CDR1 is SGHAT, CDR2 FQDESV (reference sequence). The CDR3 consists of 16 residues. V lost 5 bases, J lost 4 bases, and 20 bases lay in between. This CDR3 is CASSPGAEQSAYGYTF. The CDR3 DNA reads as TGTGCCAGCAGCCCCGGGGCAGAGCAGTCAGCCTATGGCTACACCTTC.

The count of this clone is one. This rearrangement joins TRBV5-1 to TRBJ1-3, with 11 positions matching TRBD1. V lost 4 bases and J lost 7; bases outside the gene matches: 7. Per germline, CDR1 SGHRS and CDR2 YFSETQ. The CDR3 has 15 residues. In DNA, the CDR3 is TGCGCCAGCAGCGATCCGGGACAGGGGGGGAACACCATATATTTT. Its protein is CASSDPGQGGNTIYF.

The chain is built from TRBV11-2 and TRBJ2-7, with D perhaps assigned TRBD1 or TRBD2 (5 bases each). The germline gives CDR1 SGHAT, CDR2 FQNNGV. Trimming pared 1 base from V and 2 bases from J, leaving 6 bases between. This CDR3 is built from 13 residues. The CDR3 spells CASSLGGTYEQYF. As DNA, the CDR3 is TGTGCCAGCAGCTTAGGGGGGACCTACGAGCAGTACTTC. Full variable domain (rest looked up from reference TRBV11-2 and TRBJ2-7): EAGVAQSPRYKIIEKRQSVAFWCNPISGHATLYWYQQILGQGPKLLIQFQNNGVVDDSQLPKDRFSAERLKGVDSTLKIQPAKLEDSAVYLCASSLGGTYEQYFGPGTRLTVT.

J is TRBJ1-1 and V is TRBV30; possible D gene TRBD1, 6 bases. V lost 3 bases and J 1 base, leaving 9 bases between the germline ends. The CDR3 runs to 13 residues. Germline CDR1 reads GTSNPN; CDR2 reads SVGIG (reference sequence). CDR3 in DNA: TGTGCCTGGAGGTTGACAGGGAACACTGAAGCTTTCTTT. Residues: CAWRLTGNTEAFF.

V gene TRBV11-3 combines with J gene TRBJ2-1; 11 bases align to TRBD1. V shed 5 bases, J shed 6 bases, and the junction held 9 bases outside the gene matches. The germline CDR1 and CDR2 sequences are SGHNT and YENEEA. The CDR3 spans 16 residues. The CDR3 DNA is TGTGCCAGCAGCGCGCCGGGACAGGGGGGTCCCAATGAGCAGTTCTTC. Translating it yields CASSAPGQGGPNEQFF.

The rearrangement links TRBV9 to TRBJ2-1, with D maybe TRBD2 (6 bases). Germline V gene lookup returns CDR1 SGDLS and CDR2 YYNGEE. Trimming stripped 0 bases from V and 3 bases from J, with 10 bases between. This CDR3 is 15 amino acids long. Here the CDR3 DNA reads TGTGCCAGCAGCGTAGGCGGGGAGAGCTACAATGAGCAGTTCTTC. It yields the protein CASSVGGESYNEQFF.

The chain carries TRBV28 and TRBJ2-2; D might be TRBD2 (5 bases). V lost 6 bases and J lost 4, with 18 bases in between. The CDR3 has 16 residues. Germline V gene data show CDR1 as MDHEN and CDR2 as SYDVKM. CDR3 in DNA: TGTGCCAGCAGACAAGGAGGCTCTCGGTTCACCGGGGAGCTGTTTTTT. Translating it yields CASRQGGSRFTGELFF.

The chain carries TRBV7-9 and TRBJ1-2; TRBD1 might be the D (5 bases). The V and J ends lost 4 bases and 4 bases respectively, with 13 bases between them. This CDR3 has 14 residues. The germline CDR1 and CDR2 sequences are SEHNR and FQNEAQ (reference sequence). The CDR3 sequence is CASSSRALGYGYTF. The CDR3 region has the DNA TGTGCCAGCAGCTCCAGGGCGTTGGGCTATGGCTACACCTTC.

This clone appeared a single time. V and J are TRBV19 and TRBJ1-2; TRBD1 aligns across 9 bases. The V and J ends lost 4 bases and 3 bases, in that order; junction bases with no gene match: 3. This CDR3 has 14 residues. From germline, CDR1 is LNHDA and CDR2 SQIVND (reference sequence). CDR3 in amino acids: CASSNRGRHYGYTF. The CDR3 coding sequence is TGTGCCAGTAGTAACAGGGGGCGCCACTATGGCTACACCTTC.

The chain uses TRBV15 and TRBJ2-7; TRBD2 agrees at 10 bases. Germline values: CDR1 LNHNV, CDR2 YYDKDF (reference sequence). The CDR3 is 14 amino acids. The J segment lost 7 bases and the V segment lost 10 bases, leaving 13 bases of the junction unmatched. CDR3 region: CAMSGRVLRREQYF. The DNA for the CDR3 is TGTGCCATGAGCGGGAGGGTCCTCAGGAGGGAGCAGTACTTC.

The chain carries TRBV19 and TRBJ1-5; D is ambiguous. V was trimmed by 3 bases and J by 5 bases, leaving 17 bases between them. CDR1 is LNHDA and CDR2 is SQIVND in the germline V gene (reference sequence). CDR3 length: 16 residues. The CDR3 protein is CASSIGRQLVYQPQHF. The DNA for the CDR3 is TGTGCCAGTAGTATTGGTCGGCAGCTAGTCTATCAGCCCCAGCATTTT.

V gene TRBV30 combines with J gene TRBJ1-1, with a possible D match to TRBD1 (5 bases). Trimming took 1 base from V and 5 from J, leaving 8 bases between them. This CDR3 has 12 residues. Germline assignment: CDR1 GTSNPN and CDR2 SVGIG (reference sequence). CDR3 residues: CAWSDGGTEAFF. The CDR3 DNA reads TGTGCCTGGAGTGACGGGGGTACTGAAGCTTTCTTT.

CDR3 protein: CASSVAPTDSGNTIYF. The CDR3 DNA reads as TGTGCCAGCAGCGTAGCTCCCACTGACTCTGGAAACACCATATATTTT. This sequence joins TRBV9 and TRBJ1-3; D is unresolved. CDR1 is SGDLS, CDR2 YYNGEE, per germline. The CDR3 loop spans 16 amino acids. V was cut by 0 bases and J by 0 bases, with 10 bases left in between. Using reference TRBV9 and TRBJ1-3 for the parts outside the CDR3, the full variable domain is DSGVTQTPKHLITATGQRVTLRCSPRSGDLSVYWYQQSLDQGLQFLIQYYNGEERAKGNILERFSAQQFPDLHSELNLSSLELGDSALYFCASSVAPTDSGNTIYFGEGSWLTVV.

The chain has TRBV19 and TRBJ1-4; 7 nucleotides match TRBD1. Trimming at V came to 6 bases and at J to 2 bases, leaving 6 bases not matched to a gene. The CDR3 extends over 15 amino acids. Germline values: CDR1 LNHDA, CDR2 SQIVND (reference sequence). CDR3 residues: CASRRQGMTNEKLFF. The CDR3 DNA reads TGTGCCAGTAGGCGACAGGGAATGACTAATGAAAAACTGTTTTTT.

V and J are TRBV7-8 and TRBJ2-7; 9 nucleotides match TRBD1. Germline trimming cut 6 bases from V and 0 bases from J; bases unmatched to any gene: 6. The CDR3 covers 15 residues. The germline gives CDR1 SGHVS, CDR2 FQNEAQ. Here the CDR3 DNA reads TGTGCCAGCAGTTCCCGGACAGGGGTCTCCTACGAGCAGTACTTC. Its translation: CASSSRTGVSYEQYF. The full variable domain, rest sourced from reference TRBV7-8 and TRBJ2-7, is GAGVSQSPRYKVAKRGQDVALRCDPISGHVSLFWYQQALGQGPEFLTYFQNEAQLDKSGLPSDRFFAERPEGSVSTLKIQRTQQEDSAVYLCASSSRTGVSYEQYFGPGTRLTVT.

This chain links TRBV5-1 with TRBJ2-5; 8 bases are shared with TRBD1. The germline gives CDR1 SGHRS, CDR2 YFSETQ. This CDR3 is 15 amino acids long. V lost 0 bases, J lost 3 bases, and 4 bases stayed unmatched. The CDR3 loop is CASSLVGTGEETQYF. The DNA of the CDR3 is TGCGCCAGCAGCTTGGTCGGGACAGGCGAAGAGACCCAGTACTTC.

The chain has TRBV7-9 and TRBJ2-3; D unclear. V was shortened by 4 bases and J by 6 bases, with 8 bases between the two germline ends. The CDR3 totals 12 residues. Per the germline V gene, CDR1 is SEHNR and CDR2 is FQNEAQ (reference sequence). This CDR3 reads CASSSSWDTQYF. The CDR3 DNA is TGTGCCAGCAGCTCGAGCTGGGATACGCAGTATTTT.

The V gene is TRBV3-1 (or the pseudogene TRBV3-2), the J gene TRBJ1-5; 7 bases match TRBD1. Germline V gene data show CDR1 as LGHDT and CDR2 as YNNKEL (reference sequence). The CDR3 runs to 13 residues. The J segment lost 7 bases and the V segment lost 4 bases, leaving 4 bases of the junction unmatched. DNA for the CDR3: TGTGCCAGCAGCCGGGACAGCGGGCAGCCCCAGCATTTT. As protein: CASSRDSGQPQHF.

J is TRBJ1-5 and V is TRBV5-4, with a tentative D call TRBD1 (5 bases). Trimming cost V 0 bases and J 4 bases, with 17 bases left between them. The CDR3 runs 17 residues. CDR1 and CDR2 (germline): SGHNT, YYREEE (reference sequence). CDR3 amino acids: CASSLERGRSLNQPQHF. As DNA, the CDR3 is TGTGCCAGCAGCTTGGAGAGGGGTCGAAGTTTAAATCAGCCCCAGCATTTT. The entire variable domain, with the rest obtained from reference TRBV5-4 and TRBJ1-5, is as follows: ETGVTQSPTHLIKTRGQQVTLRCSSQSGHNTVSWYQQALGQGPQFIFQYYREEENGRGNFPPRFSGLQFPNYSSELNVNALELDDSALYLCASSLERGRSLNQPQHFGDGTRLSIL.

This clone occurred a few times. The chain combines TRBV13 with TRBJ1-2; no reliable D call. The CDR3 totals 13 residues. The V end lost 3 bases, the J end lost 2 bases, and 7 bases lay between the germline ends. Germline CDR1 PRHDT, CDR2 FYEKMQ (reference sequence). The chain's CDR3 is CASSFDKNYGYTF. In nucleotides, the CDR3 is TGTGCCAGCAGCTTTGACAAAAACTATGGCTACACCTTC.

The rearrangement joins TRBV27 to TRBJ2-7; 9 bases are shared with TRBD1. In germline, CDR1 is MNHEY, CDR2 SMNVEV (reference sequence). There are 15 residues in the CDR3. The J segment lost 1 base and the V segment lost 5 bases, leaving 6 bases of the junction unmatched. Here the CDR3 DNA reads TGTGCCAGCAGTAGGGCTGGGACAGGGTCCTACGAGCAGTACTTC. Protein product: CASSRAGTGSYEQYF.

The rearrangement uses TRBV15 and TRBJ2-5; unclear D gene. There are 14 residues in the CDR3. Trimming removed 0 bases at V and 5 bases at J, with 10 bases between. Germline V CDR1 and CDR2: LNHNV, YYDKDF (reference sequence). CDR3 DNA sequence: TGTGCCACCAGCAGAGATCTGGGCGAGGAGACCCAGTACTTC. This codes for CATSRDLGEETQYF.